This T cell receptor beta chain comes out of a study of OX40 agonist ivuxolimab in advanced cancers. The method was immunoSEQ multiplex PCR; TCRdb's version includes in-frame clones alone and lacks a portion of them. The profile covers some 66,000 clones, with 83% appearing a single time and 2% to 2.5% taken by the ten largest. Germline V gene lookup returns CDR1 LGHNA and CDR2 YNFKEQ. The CDR3 sequence is 14 residues long. Trimming left V 4 bases short and J 1 base short, with 10 bases between. Enrollment shut out patients with autoimmune disease history or systemic immunosuppression. The source of this sequence is an adult with an advanced solid tumor such as melanoma, head and neck, liver or kidney cancer. The rearrangement links TRBV4-2 to TRBJ2-5, with D possibly TRBD1 on 6 matching bases. The sample was CD4+ or CD8+ T cells sorted from blood, taken in a trial of the OX40 agonist ivuxolimab. CDR3 loop: CASSPQGSQETQYF. CDR3 coding DNA: TGTGCCAGCAGCCCCCAGGGGTCCCAAGAGACCCAGTACTTC.